The clone carrying this TCR beta chain was observed a single time. Profiling relied on immunoSEQ multiplex PCR, and the TCRdb table lists in-frame clones only, not all of them. The sample contains more than 95,000 clones, roughly 87% of which appear only once. The data belong to a study of control samples from healthy donors and cancer patients. The CDR3 sequence is 14 residues long. Trimming stripped 5 bases from V and 4 bases from J, with 13 bases between. Looked up from germline, CDR1 is SEHNR and CDR2 is FQNEAQ (reference sequence). V gene TRBV7-9 combines with J gene TRBJ2-3; D not resolved. Material: blood. The source of this sequence is a man in his forties in good health. This chain's CDR3 is CASSLTKGSDTQYF. Here the CDR3 DNA reads TGTGCCAGCAGCCTTACCAAGGGTTCAGATACGCAGTATTTT.